Many counts were recorded for the clone carrying this T cell receptor beta chain. Construction of the TCR beta libraries employed iRepertoire HTBI primers in conjunction with Arm-PCR of CDR3 regions. TCRdb passed the multiplex PCR reads through MiXCR, listing each CDR3 protein once. The sample has hundreds of thousands of distinct CDR3 sequences; roughly 15% are singletons. Time point described: newly diagnosed GD, antithyroid drugs for less than 3 months. From RNA extracted from PBMCs, the TCR library was made. The V and J ends lost 4 bases and 1 base respectively, with 13 bases between them. Germline CDR1 and CDR2: SGHRS and YFSETQ. The CDR3 extends over 15 amino acids. The data were obtained in a study of regulatory T cells in long-lasting Graves disease. These records were also assigned to another study, of T cells in Graves' hyperthyroidism and ophthalmopathy.

The clonotype was recovered from a woman under 40 with Graves disease. This chain joins TRBV5-1 and TRBJ2-3, with D unclear. Sequencing was performed on peripheral blood mononuclear cells (PBMCs), taken at new diagnosis, from a patient treated with antithyroid drugs. CDR3 DNA sequence: TGCGCCAGCAGCCCTGTCTTTACTGGCACAGATACGCAGTATTTT. This codes for CASSPVFTGTDTQYF.